This record covers a single T cell receptor beta chain. What it recognizes is unknown. The sample belongs to a study of OX40 agonist ivuxolimab in advanced cancers. Study summary: Six ivuxolimab dose levels, 0.01 to 10 mg/kg, were given intravenously every 2 weeks. Hepatocellular carcinoma, melanoma, renal cell or head and neck cancer was diagnosed in the dose-escalation patients.

Sequenced by immunoSEQ multiplex PCR; TCRdb stores in-frame clones only, minus some. The sample consists of 30,000 to 35,000 clones, approximately 90% of them appearing once. Whole-study results and caveats: There were, on average, more expanded clones in CD8+ T cells than in CD4+. The study observed clonal expansion of CD4+ and CD8+ blood T cells by week 6 at 0.1 to 3.0 mg/kg.

The source is an adult with an advanced solid tumor such as melanoma, head and neck, liver or kidney cancer. The sequencing used CD4+ or CD8+ T cells sorted from blood, collected in a trial of the OX40 agonist ivuxolimab.

In nucleotides, the CDR3 is TGTGCCAGCAGCTTGGAACCCTTGAATCAGCCCCAGCATTTT. Its protein is CASSLEPLNQPQHF. The V gene is TRBV5-5, the J gene TRBJ1-5; no firm D call. In germline, CDR1 is SGHKS, CDR2 YYEKEE (reference sequence). CDR3 length: 14 residues. The V end lost 0 bases, the J end lost 4 bases, and 8 bases lay between the germline ends.